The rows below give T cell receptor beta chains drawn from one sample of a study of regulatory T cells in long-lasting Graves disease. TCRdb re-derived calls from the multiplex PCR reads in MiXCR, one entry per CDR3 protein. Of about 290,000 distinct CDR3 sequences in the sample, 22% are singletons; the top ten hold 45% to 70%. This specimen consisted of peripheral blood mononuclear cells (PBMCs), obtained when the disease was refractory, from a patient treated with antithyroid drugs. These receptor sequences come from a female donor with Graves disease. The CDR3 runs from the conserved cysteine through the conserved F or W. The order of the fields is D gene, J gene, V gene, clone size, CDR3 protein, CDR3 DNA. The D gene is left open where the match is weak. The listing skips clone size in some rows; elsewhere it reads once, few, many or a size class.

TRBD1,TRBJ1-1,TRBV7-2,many,CASSLALTGQETEAFF,TGTGCCAGCAGCTTAGCGTTGACAGGGCAAGAGACTGAAGCTTTCTTT
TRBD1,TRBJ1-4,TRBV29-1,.,CSVEASTGEGNEKLFF,TGCAGCGTTGAAGCTTCGACAGGGGAGGGAAATGAAAAACTGTTTTTT
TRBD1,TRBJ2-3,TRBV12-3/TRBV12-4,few,CASSRRDRDGTDTQYF,TGTGCCAGCAGTCGCCGGGACAGGGACGGCACAGATACGCAGTATTTT
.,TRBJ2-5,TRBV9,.,CASSVNSRGETQYF,TGTGCCAGCAGCGTTAACTCCAGGGGAGAGACCCAGTACTTC
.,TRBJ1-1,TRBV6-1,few,CASSDLQENTEAFF,TGTGCCAGCAGCGACTTACAGGAGAACACTGAAGCTTTCTTT
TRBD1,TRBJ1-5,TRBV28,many,CASSLGTGEMQPQHF,TGTGCCAGCAGTTTGGGGACAGGGGAGATGCAGCCCCAGCATTTT
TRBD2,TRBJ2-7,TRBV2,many,CASTDGGGNEQYF,TGTGCCAGCACCGACGGGGGGGGGAACGAGCAGTACTTC
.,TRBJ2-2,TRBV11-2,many,CASSQIHTKLNTGELFF,TGTGCCAGCAGCCAAATCCATACTAAGCTGAACACCGGGGAGCTGTTTTTT
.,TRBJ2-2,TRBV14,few,CASSQPHASDPLGELFF,TGTGCCAGCAGCCAACCACATGCCTCGGACCCACTCGGGGAGCTGTTTTTT
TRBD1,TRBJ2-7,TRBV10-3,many,CAIEDRSTYEQYF,TGTGCCATCGAGGACAGGTCAACCTACGAGCAGTACTTC
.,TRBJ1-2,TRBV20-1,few,CSANDYGYTF,TGCAGTGCCAATGACTATGGCTACACCTTC
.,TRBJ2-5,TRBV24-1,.,CATSDSRTPGETQYF,TGTGCCACCAGTGATTCCCGGACCCCTGGGGAGACCCAGTACTTC
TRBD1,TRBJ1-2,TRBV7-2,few,CASSYGQGATGYTF,TGTGCCAGCAGTTACGGACAGGGGGCGACTGGCTACACCTTC
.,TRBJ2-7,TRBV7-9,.,CASSLAASAEQYF,TGTGCCAGCAGCTTAGCAGCCTCAGCCGAGCAGTACTTC
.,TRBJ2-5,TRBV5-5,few,CASSLGGGTETQYF,TGTGCCAGCAGCTTGGGTGGGGGGACGGAGACCCAGTACTTC
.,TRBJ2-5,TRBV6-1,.,CASSEAQGMGETQYF,TGTGCCAGCAGTGAAGCCCAGGGCATGGGGGAGACCCAGTACTTC
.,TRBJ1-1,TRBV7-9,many,CASSLALNTEAFF,TGTGCCAGCAGCTTAGCACTGAACACTGAAGCTTTCTTT
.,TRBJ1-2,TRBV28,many,CASSFPTGGLYGYTF,TGTGCCAGCAGTTTCCCGACAGGCGGCCTCTATGGCTACACCTTC
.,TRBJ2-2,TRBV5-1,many,CASSLGQRTGELFF,TGCGCCAGCAGCTTGGGACAGCGAACCGGGGAGCTGTTTTTT
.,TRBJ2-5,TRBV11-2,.,CASSLVRGYETQYF,TGTGCCAGCAGCTTAGTTAGGGGGTATGAGACCCAGTACTTC
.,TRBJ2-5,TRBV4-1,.,CASSQPDRPQETQYF,TGCGCCAGCAGCCAACCGGATAGGCCCCAAGAGACCCAGTACTTC
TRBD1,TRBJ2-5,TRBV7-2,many,CASSLQGASGETQYF,TGTGCCAGCAGCTTGCAGGGGGCCTCGGGAGAGACCCAGTACTTC
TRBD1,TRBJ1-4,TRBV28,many,CATRGENEKLFF,TGTGCCACCAGGGGGGAGAATGAAAAACTGTTTTTT
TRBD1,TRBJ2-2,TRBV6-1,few,CASSGTGFRELFF,TGTGCCAGCAGCGGGACAGGGTTCAGGGAGCTGTTTTTT
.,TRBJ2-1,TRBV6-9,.,CASSYTHGWDEQFF,TGTGCCAGCAGTTACACCCACGGATGGGATGAGCAGTTCTTC
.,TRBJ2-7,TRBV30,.,CAWRETRSGAPFF,TGTGCCTGGAGAGAAACGAGGTCGGGAGCTCCCTTCTTC
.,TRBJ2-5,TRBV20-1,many,CSARPRQAGETQYF,TGCAGTGCTAGACCTAGACAGGCTGGAGAGACCCAGTACTTC
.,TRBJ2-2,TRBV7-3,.,CASSPGGVRTTGELFF,TGTGCCAGCAGCCCAGGTGGGGTACGAACCACCGGGGAGCTGTTTTTT
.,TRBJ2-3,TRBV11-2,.,CASSLAFRVTDTQYF,TGTGCCAGCAGCTTAGCTTTTAGAGTGACAGATACGCAGTATTTT
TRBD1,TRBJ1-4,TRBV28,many,CASSPRTGAGATNEKLFF,TGTGCCAGCAGTCCGCGGACAGGGGCCGGAGCAACTAATGAAAAACTGTTTTTT
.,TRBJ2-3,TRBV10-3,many,CAISGETDTQYF,TGTGCCATCAGTGGTGAGACCGATACGCAGTATTTT
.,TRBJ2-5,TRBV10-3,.,CAISEVAEFETQYF,TGTGCCATCAGTGAGGTAGCAGAGTTCGAGACCCAGTACTTC
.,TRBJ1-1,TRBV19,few,CASSISPYTEAFF,TGTGCCAGTAGTATCTCCCCCTACACTGAAGCTTTCTTT
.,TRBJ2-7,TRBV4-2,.,CASSQARGAYEQYF,TGTGCCAGCAGCCAAGCTCGGGGCGCCTACGAGCAGTACTTC
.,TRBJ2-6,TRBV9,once,CASSVALRNSGAHVLTF,TGTGCCAGCAGCGTAGCTCTAAGAAATTCTGGGGCCCACGTCCTGACTTTC
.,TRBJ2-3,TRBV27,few,CANSRGLGNTQYF,TGTGCCAACTCTAGGGGCCTCGGGAATACGCAGTATTTT
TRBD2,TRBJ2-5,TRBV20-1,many,CSARGGPSGSQETQYF,TGCAGTGCTAGAGGAGGGCCTAGCGGGAGCCAAGAGACCCAGTACTTC
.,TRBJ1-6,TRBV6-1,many,CASKPGESPLHF,TGTGCCAGCAAACCCGGGGAATCACCCCTCCACTTT
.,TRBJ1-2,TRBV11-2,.,CASSLAGRDNYGYTF,TGTGCCAGCAGCTTAGCGGGACGGGATAACTATGGCTACACCTTC
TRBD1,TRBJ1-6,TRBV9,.,CASSVGGDSNSPLHF,TGTGCCAGCAGCGTAGGTGGGGACAGCAATTCACCCCTCCACTTT
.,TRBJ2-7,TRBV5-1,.,CASSLEGPHYEQYF,TGCGCCAGCAGCTTGGAGGGACCCCATTACGAGCAGTACTTC
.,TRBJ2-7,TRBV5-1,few,CASSLVRGTPYEQYF,TGCGCCAGCAGCTTGGTTCGCGGGACTCCCTACGAGCAGTACTTC
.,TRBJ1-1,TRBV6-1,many,CASMGAENTEAFF,TGTGCCAGCATGGGTGCGGAGAACACTGAAGCTTTCTTT
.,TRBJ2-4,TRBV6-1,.,CASSLTPREPKNIQYF,TGTGCCAGCAGCCTAACCCCCAGAGAGCCTAAAAACATTCAGTACTTC
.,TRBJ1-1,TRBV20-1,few,CSASAGPQRGLGEAFF,TGCAGTGCTAGTGCCGGGCCACAGAGGGGACTGGGTGAAGCTTTCTTT
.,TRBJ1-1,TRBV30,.,CAWSVHGSVAFF,TGTGCCTGGAGTGTACATGGTTCGGTGGCTTTCTTT
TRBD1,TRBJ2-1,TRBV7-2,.,CVSSSYGTELYNEQFF,TGTGTCAGCAGCTCGTACGGGACAGAGCTATACAATGAGCAGTTCTTC
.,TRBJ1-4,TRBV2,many,CASSEVAATNEKLFF,TGTGCCAGCAGTGAGGTGGCAGCAACTAATGAAAAACTGTTTTTT
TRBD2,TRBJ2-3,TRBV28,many,CASSSPGTSGTDTQYF,TGTGCCAGCAGTTCACCCGGGACTAGCGGAACAGATACGCAGTATTTT
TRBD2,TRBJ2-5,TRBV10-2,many,CASRSRLAGETQYF,TGCGCCAGCAGGAGTCGACTAGCGGGAGAGACCCAGTACTTC
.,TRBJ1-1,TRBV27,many,CASSLSSRGNTEAFF,TGTGCCAGCAGTTTATCCAGCAGGGGAAACACTGAAGCTTTCTTT
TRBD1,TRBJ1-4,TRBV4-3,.,CASSQPGTGISTNEKLFF,TGCGCCAGCAGCCAGCCCGGGACAGGGATCTCAACTAATGAAAAACTGTTTTTT
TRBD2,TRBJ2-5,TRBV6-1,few,CASSREGETQYF,TGTGCCAGCAGCCGGGAGGGAGAGACCCAGTACTTC
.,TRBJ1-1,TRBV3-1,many,CASSQVRETEAFF,TGTGCCAGCAGCCAAGTTCGGGAAACTGAAGCTTTCTTT
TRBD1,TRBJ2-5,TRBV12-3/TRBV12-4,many,CASTLTGARETQYF,TGTGCCAGCACTTTGACAGGGGCACGTGAGACCCAGTACTTC
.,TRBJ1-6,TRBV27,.,CASSLQGYSPLHF,TGTGCCAGCAGTCTACAGGGTTATTCACCCCTCCACTTT